Listed below are T cell receptor beta chains from one sample, sequenced in a study of CD4+ T cells in melanoma. The table came from immunoSEQ multiplex PCR; TCRdb's copy has only in-frame clones and leaves some out. The sample contains over 100,000 clones, 92% of which appear only once. The sample was peripheral blood. These receptors were collected from a human donor with melanoma. The CDR3 runs from the conserved cysteine through the conserved F or W. The order of the fields is clone size, D gene, J gene, V gene, CDR3 protein, CDR3 DNA. A D gene is named only where the DNA matches it firmly. The size entry is marked missing in some rows and otherwise reads once, few, many or a size class.

>.|.|TRBJ2-3|TRBV9
CASSVLPGSSGGSTDTQYF
TGTGCCAGCAGCGTTTTGCCTGGGAGCAGCGGTGGTAGCACAGATACGCAGTATTTT
>.|.|TRBJ1-2|TRBV19
CASSPQGINYGYTF
TGTGCCAGTAGTCCACAGGGAATTAACTATGGCTACACCTTC
>.|TRBD2|TRBJ2-5|TRBV5-1
CASSPGLGGRAQYF
TGCGCCAGCAGCCCGGGACTAGGCGGAAGGGCCCAGTACTTC
>.|TRBD2|TRBJ2-5|TRBV10-3
CAITPSGGQETQYF
TGTGCCATCACTCCTAGCGGGGGACAAGAGACCCAGTACTTC
>.|.|TRBJ2-1|TRBV29-1
CSVVDPGEQFF
TGCAGCGTTGTGGACCCCGGGGAGCAGTTCTTC
>.|TRBD1|TRBJ1-2|TRBV5-4
CASSLTDRVDYTF
TGTGCCAGCAGCTTAACGGACAGGGTGGACTACACCTTC
>.|TRBD1|TRBJ1-4|TRBV7-9
CASSSTGPNEKLFF
TGTGCCAGCAGCTCGACAGGGCCTAATGAAAAACTGTTTTTT
>once|TRBD1|TRBJ1-6|TRBV27
CASSPLAGTGGGDSPLHF
TGTGCCAGCAGTCCACTTGCCGGGACAGGGGGCGGAGATTCACCCCTCCACTTT
>.|TRBD2|TRBJ2-1|TRBV5-1
CASSFSSGRPGDEQFF
TGCGCCAGCAGCTTTTCTAGCGGGAGGCCTGGTGATGAGCAGTTCTTC
>.|TRBD2|TRBJ2-7|TRBV11-2
CASLPEPGLAGGYEQYF
TGTGCCAGCCTCCCGGAGCCGGGACTAGCGGGGGGTTACGAGCAGTACTTC
>.|.|TRBJ1-4|TRBV18
CASSPEGATNEKLFF
TGTGCCAGCTCACCGGAGGGGGCAACTAATGAAAAACTGTTTTTT
>.|TRBD1|TRBJ2-5|TRBV6-6
CASIPGQGRETQYF
TGTGCCAGCATCCCCGGACAGGGCCGAGAGACCCAGTACTTC
>.|TRBD1|TRBJ2-7|TRBV7-6
CASSSTGGSEQYF
TGTGCCAGCAGCTCAACAGGGGGAAGCGAGCAGTACTTC
>.|.|TRBJ1-1|TRBV19
CASSIRGAGGANTEAFF
TGTGCCAGTAGTATTAGGGGGGCAGGTGGGGCTAACACTGAAGCTTTCTTT
>.|.|TRBJ1-1|TRBV7-3
CASSPHPPQGRWTEAFF
TGTGCCAGCAGCCCACATCCTCCACAGGGAAGGTGGACTGAAGCTTTCTTT
>.|.|TRBJ2-2|TRBV4-2
CASRADENTGELFF
TGTGCCAGCAGGGCGGACGAGAACACCGGGGAGCTGTTTTTT
>.|.|TRBJ2-5|TRBV7-3
CASSPGVAWETQYF
TGTGCCAGCAGCCCAGGGGTAGCGTGGGAGACCCAGTACTTC
>.|TRBD1|TRBJ2-2|TRBV27
CASMRVGQGATGELFF
TGTGCCAGCATGAGGGTGGGGCAGGGGGCTACCGGGGAGCTGTTTTTT
>.|TRBD2|TRBJ2-1|TRBV9
CASSRGLAGAGDWLHEQFF
TGTGCCAGCAGCCGGGGACTAGCGGGAGCTGGTGATTGGCTGCATGAGCAGTTCTTC
>.|TRBD1|TRBJ2-3|TRBV11-2
CASSLGGGVDTQYF
TGTGCCAGCAGCTTAGGAGGGGGCGTTGATACGCAGTATTTT
>.|.|TRBJ1-2|TRBV27
CASSLSRGSYGYTF
TGTGCCAGCAGTTTATCTCGGGGGAGCTATGGCTACACCTTC
>.|TRBD1|TRBJ2-5|TRBV4-3
CASSQDLRQGLMETQYF
TGCGCCAGCAGCCAAGATCTGCGACAGGGTTTGATGGAGACCCAGTACTTC
>.|.|TRBJ2-3|TRBV7-2
CASSLGFRGSSTDTQYF
TGTGCCAGCAGCTTAGGATTCAGGGGATCTAGCACAGATACGCAGTATTTT
>.|TRBD1|TRBJ1-2|TRBV7-2
CASSLRPGQGSYGYTF
TGTGCCAGCAGCCTGAGACCGGGACAGGGGAGCTATGGCTACACCTTC
>.|.|TRBJ2-7|TRBV5-4
CASSLEGQRSYEQYF
TGTGCCAGCAGCTTGGAAGGTCAGAGATCCTACGAGCAGTACTTC
>.|.|TRBJ2-2|TRBV11-3
CASSLDGGVNTGELFF
TGTGCCAGCAGCTTAGATGGCGGGGTGAACACCGGGGAGCTGTTTTTT
>once|.|TRBJ1-2|TRBV19
CASSIQTANYGYTF
TGTGCCAGTAGTATCCAGACAGCTAACTATGGCTACACCTTT
>.|.|TRBJ2-5|TRBV7-6
CASSLAQGLQETQYF
TGTGCCAGCAGCTTAGCACAAGGGTTGCAAGAGACCCAGTACTTC
>.|.|TRBJ2-3|TRBV4-2
CASSQGGSPTDTQYF
TGTGCCAGCAGCCAAGGGGGTAGCCCTACAGATACGCAGTATTTT
>.|.|TRBJ1-2|TRBV5-1
CASSLEGTSTYGYTF
TGCGCCAGCAGCTTGGAGGGGACTTCTACCTATGGCTACACCTTC
>few|.|TRBJ2-7|TRBV18
CASSPTELRYEQYF
TGTGCCAGCTCACCGACAGAATTACGCTACGAGCAGTACTTC
>.|TRBD1|TRBJ2-5|TRBV9
CASSPRTGQETQYF
TGTGCCAGCAGCCCCCGGACAGGGCAAGAGACCCAGTACTTC
>few|TRBD1|TRBJ1-5|TRBV5-6
CASTQGARGQPQHF
TGTGCCAGCACCCAGGGGGCGCGGGGTCAGCCCCAGCATTTT
>.|TRBD2|TRBJ2-1|TRBV6-4
CASSSSGGAYNEQFF
TGTGCCAGCAGTTCTAGCGGGGGGGCCTACAATGAGCAGTTCTTC
>.|.|TRBJ1-5|TRBV7-6
CASRGKPQHF
TGTGCCAGCCGAGGGAAGCCCCAGCATTTT
>.|.|TRBJ1-1|TRBV21-1
CASTPDAGTEAFF
TGTGCCAGCACCCCGGACGCCGGCACTGAAGCTTTCTTT
>.|.|TRBJ1-1|TRBV4-3
CASSQTGWNTEAFF
TGCGCCAGCAGCCAAACAGGGTGGAACACTGAAGCTTTCTTT
>.|.|TRBJ2-1|TRBV5-1
CASRVDTAYNEQFF
TGCGCCAGCAGAGTTGACACCGCCTACAATGAGCAGTTCTTC
>.|TRBD1|TRBJ1-2|TRBV4-2
CASSQGGAGGMIYGYTF
TGTGCCAGCAGCCAAGGGGGAGCAGGGGGCATGATCTATGGCTACACCTTC
>few|.|TRBJ2-4|TRBV28
CASSPLRNLAKNIQYF
TGTGCCAGCAGCCCGTTACGGAACCTAGCCAAAAACATTCAGTACTTC
>.|.|TRBJ2-4|TRBV4-1
CASSPPPVTAYLAKNIQYF
TGCGCCAGCAGCCCGCCGCCCGTGACAGCTTATTTAGCCAAAAACATTCAGTACTTC
>.|TRBD2|TRBJ2-1|TRBV15
CATSIPGTSGSLGEQFF
TGTGCCACCAGCATACCCGGGACTAGCGGGAGTCTTGGTGAGCAGTTCTTC
>.|.|TRBJ2-7|TRBV27
CASKRRVSRTATYEQYF
TGTGCCAGCAAGAGAAGAGTGAGCCGGACAGCCACCTACGAGCAGTACTTC
>.|TRBD2|TRBJ2-5|TRBV5-1
CASSLVRTSGRAQETQYF
TGCGCCAGCAGCTTGGTGCGGACTAGCGGGAGGGCCCAAGAGACCCAGTACTTC
>.|.|TRBJ1-2|TRBV5-6
CASSLELAGGYTF
TGTGCCAGCAGCCTGGAACTGGCGGGGGGCTACACCTTC
>.|TRBD1|TRBJ1-3|TRBV9
CASSAGGTAAGNTIYF
TGTGCCAGCAGCGCGGGGGGGACAGCGGCTGGAAACACCATATATTTT
>.|TRBD1|TRBJ2-6|TRBV28
CASTGQAGANVLTF
TGTGCCAGCACCGGACAGGCTGGGGCCAACGTCCTGACTTTC
>.|TRBD1|TRBJ2-6|TRBV4-1
CASSQWTGGDSGANVLTF
TGCGCCAGCAGCCAGTGGACAGGGGGAGACTCTGGGGCCAACGTCCTGACTTTC
>.|TRBD2|TRBJ2-7|TRBV4-1
CASSQDRVGRGGLYEQYF
TGCGCCAGCAGCCAAGATCGGGTAGGGCGGGGGGGTCTCTACGAGCAGTACTTC